This T cell receptor (beta chain) was retrieved from a study of cytomegalovirus exposure and HLA in healthy donors. The CDR3 sequence is 12 residues long. V shed 6 bases, J shed 3 bases, and the junction held 2 bases outside the gene matches. Germline CDR1 reads MNHEY; CDR2 reads SVGAGI. The study's findings and limits: Accounts indicate the classifier identified cytomegalovirus status with strong specificity and sensitivity.

A note on this clone: The antigen is not known.

Primers: 60 Vbeta forward and 13 Jbeta reverse. Method: immunoSEQ multiplex PCR; TCRdb's copy keeps in-frame clones and lacks some. The table includes a few hundred thousand clones, approximately 80% detected once. The chain uses TRBV6-5 and TRBJ2-7, with 7 bases matching TRBD1. This receptor was obtained from a man under 40 in good health and CMV-seronegative. Specimen: PBMCs. CDR3 in amino acids: CASRRDSYEQYF. As DNA, the CDR3 is TGTGCCAGCAGACGGGACAGCTACGAGCAGTACTTC.